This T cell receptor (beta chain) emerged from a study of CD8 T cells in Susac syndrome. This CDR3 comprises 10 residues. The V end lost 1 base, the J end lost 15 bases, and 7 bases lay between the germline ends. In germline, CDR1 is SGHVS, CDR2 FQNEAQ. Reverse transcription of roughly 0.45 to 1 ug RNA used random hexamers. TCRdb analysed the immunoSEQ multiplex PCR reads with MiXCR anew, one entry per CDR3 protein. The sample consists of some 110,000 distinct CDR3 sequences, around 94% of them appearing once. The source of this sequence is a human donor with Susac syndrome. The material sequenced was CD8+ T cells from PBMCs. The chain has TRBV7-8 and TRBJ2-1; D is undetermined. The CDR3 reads CASSLGGAFF. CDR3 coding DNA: TGTGCCAGCAGCTTAGGAGGTGCGTTCTTC.